Listed below are T cell receptor beta chains from one sample, sequenced in a study of radiation and T cells in renal cell carcinoma. TCRdb's table, derived via immunoSEQ multiplex PCR, lists solely in-frame clones and lacks some. The repertoire holds 15,000 or so clones, with less than 65% as singletons. The input for sequencing was tumor tissue, taken from a patient whose treatment was nephrectomy without radiotherapy. The receptors here all came from a man between 60 and 75 years old with renal cell carcinoma. CDR3s include the opening cysteine and the closing phenylalanine or tryptophan. Fields, in order: J gene, V gene, CDR3 protein.

J: TRBJ1-3; V: TRBV7-2; CDR3: CASSQSQGRSGNTIYF
J: TRBJ1-4; V: TRBV6-5; CDR3: CASSYGGAANEKLFF
J: TRBJ2-1; V: TRBV27; CDR3: CASSLAGAYNEQFF
J: TRBJ2-3; V: TRBV5-6; CDR3: CASSKAGGRKDTQYF
J: TRBJ2-6; V: TRBV2; CDR3: CASSEYGGFGANVLTF
J: TRBJ2-7; V: TRBV14; CDR3: CASSQGQPDTYEQYF
J: TRBJ1-5; V: TRBV18; CDR3: CASSPQRVGQPQHF
J: TRBJ2-1; V: TRBV9; CDR3: CASSAGTRDNEQFF
J: TRBJ2-5; V: TRBV20-1; CDR3: CSAPNRDQYF
J: TRBJ2-1; V: TRBV10-3; CDR3: CAISEGASGHNEQFF
J: TRBJ2-7; V: TRBV7-2; CDR3: CASSLARDRDEQYF
J: TRBJ2-2; V: TRBV7-9; CDR3: CASLRGSTGELFF
J: TRBJ2-2; V: TRBV9; CDR3: CASTQLAGNTGELFF
J: TRBJ1-1; V: TRBV5-6; CDR3: CASNSGFNTEAFF
J: TRBJ2-2; V: TRBV21-1; CDR3: CASSTGGLRCTGELFF
J: TRBJ2-1; V: TRBV2; CDR3: CASAITGPYNEQFF
J: TRBJ2-2; V: TRBV9; CDR3: CASSERNDGELFF
J: TRBJ2-2; V: TRBV19; CDR3: CASSAGRLGATGELFF
J: TRBJ2-7; V: TRBV11-2; CDR3: CASSLGGYRAWEQYF
J: TRBJ2-2; V: TRBV4-2; CDR3: CASSQDPLAGGLGAGELFF
J: TRBJ2-7; V: TRBV15; CDR3: CATSRDLGVASEQYF
J: TRBJ2-4; V: TRBV5-4; CDR3: CASSSRGADIQYF
J: TRBJ2-1; V: TRBV28; CDR3: CASKPGLAYNEQFF
J: TRBJ1-5; V: TRBV6-6; CDR3: CASSYWDNQPQHF
J: TRBJ2-3; V: TRBV6-6; CDR3: CASTPAVGGTQYF
J: TRBJ2-1; V: TRBV18; CDR3: CASSPWSNEQFF
J: TRBJ1-2; V: TRBV5-6; CDR3: CASSWGQGNTNYGYTF
J: TRBJ1-2; V: TRBV5-4; CDR3: CASSPPGNGYTF
J: TRBJ2-1; V: TRBV6-4; CDR3: CASSEGTGGYNEQFF
J: TRBJ2-7; V: TRBV7-2; CDR3: CASSLALGGSQTYEQYF
J: TRBJ1-2; V: TRBV7-2; CDR3: CASSLARDRGNYGYTF
J: TRBJ2-7; V: TRBV7-2; CDR3: CASSPTLKSYEQYF
J: TRBJ2-7; V: TRBV6-1; CDR3: CASTAGEAYEQYF
J: TRBJ2-2; V: TRBV5-5; CDR3: CASSLADTGELFF
J: TRBJ1-4; V: TRBV7-9; CDR3: CASSPLTGADEKLFF
J: TRBJ2-7; V: TRBV19; CDR3: CASSSAGGGYEQYF
J: TRBJ1-2; V: TRBV14; CDR3: CASRRTGETMDGYTF
J: TRBJ2-7; V: TRBV2; CDR3: CASNDAGGEQYF
J: TRBJ1-1; V: TRBV7-8; CDR3: CASSLSGSLNTEAFF
J: TRBJ2-7; V: TRBV5-1; CDR3: CASSIGQAAHEQYF
J: TRBJ1-2; V: TRBV20-1; CDR3: CSAARGEGYTF
J: TRBJ2-5; V: TRBV2; CDR3: CASSSGTGVGETQYF
J: TRBJ2-2; V: TRBV28; CDR3: CASSLWGLAGGPGELFF
J: TRBJ2-1; V: TRBV7-6; CDR3: CASSLGRNNEQFF
J: TRBJ2-6; V: TRBV18; CDR3: CASSPRGQGSGANVLTF
J: TRBJ2-7; V: TRBV18; CDR3: CASSPLAGPYEQYF
J: TRBJ2-3; V: TRBV27; CDR3: CASSLSGTGTDTQYF